This T cell receptor (beta chain) is from a study of HIV-infected patients and healthy controls. The CDR3 totals 12 residues. Looked up from germline, CDR1 is MNHEY and CDR2 is SVGEGT. V was trimmed by 2 bases and J by 6 bases, leaving 5 bases between them. TCRdb reprocessed the 5' RACE reads with MiXCR, giving one entry per CDR3 protein. The sample contains some 19,000 distinct CDR3 sequences, about a sixth of which appear only once. V usage is TRBV6-2 or TRBV6-3 and J usage is TRBJ2-1; no reliable D call. The TCR originated in a human donor in good health. Material: CD8+ T cells from blood. CDR3 DNA sequence: TGTGCCAGCAGTTACCTGAGCAATGAGCAGTTCTTC. Protein product: CASSYLSNEQFF.